This T cell receptor (beta chain) is drawn from a study of blood T cell repertoires in COVID-19. Study context: The United States, Italy and Spain supplied acute and convalescent COVID-19 samples. In each case, the material was cDNA or gDNA derived from T cells, B-cell-depleted T cells, or PBMCs.

In the original workflow: How many nucleated cells were present was estimated from reference gene primer amplification. This table comes from immunoSEQ multiplex PCR, and its TCRdb copy is limited to in-frame clones, with some not included. V and J calls and clone size are as listed in that table; D and trimming were resolved from the DNA. The profile covers roughly 250,000 clones, with roughly four fifths appearing a single time and roughly an eighth taken by the ten largest. The CDR3 contains 12 residues. V was clipped by 5 bases and J by 7 bases, with 11 bases between them. Material: peripheral blood. The V gene is TRBV12-3 or TRBV12-4, the J gene TRBJ1-2; D is uncertain. This clonotype originated in an older woman with active or convalescent COVID-19. This CDR3 reads CASSVLGSGYTF. For the CDR3, the DNA is TGTGCCAGCAGTGTTCTGGGCTCTGGCTACACCTTC.